The 25 T cell receptor beta chains given below trace back to one sample, sequenced in a study of molecular identifiers for immune sequencing clone quantification. TCRdb re-analysed the PCR reads in MiXCR, keeping a single row per CDR3 protein. The table records about 500,000 distinct CDR3 sequences, about 22% of them present only once. Input material: naive CD8+ T cells from blood, with Jurkat cell RNA spiked in. Subset described: FACS-sorted CD8+CD4-CCR7+CD45RA+ naive T cells. Source of these receptors: a human donor in good health. Some libraries in this study had Jurkat cell RNA spiked in.

The gene calls are TRBV6-5 and TRBJ2-3; 15 bases line up with TRBD2. Trimming at V came to 6 bases and at J to 1 base, leaving 8 bases not matched to a gene. CDR1 and CDR2 (germline): MNHEY, SVGAGI. The CDR3 extends over 18 amino acids. The DNA for the CDR3 is TGTGCCAGCAGCCCTATTCGGACTAGCGGGGGGGGCACAGATACGCAGTATTTT. It codes for CASSPIRTSGGGTDTQYF.

The chain links TRBV4-1 to TRBJ2-7; possible D gene TRBD1, 8 bases. The CDR3 runs 15 residues. V lost 4 bases and J lost 9, with 22 bases in between. The germline gives CDR1 MGHRA, CDR2 YSYEKL. In nucleotides, the CDR3 is TGCGCCAGCAGCCCCACCGAACAGGGGGGGTTCGGGCAGTACTTC. It specifies CASSPTEQGGFGQYF.

This clonotype was counted a few times. The V and J genes are TRBV20-1 and TRBJ2-6; D may be TRBD1 or TRBD2 (5 bases each). V was trimmed by 3 bases and J by 0 bases, leaving 12 bases between them. The CDR3 loop spans 16 amino acids. The germline CDR1 and CDR2 sequences are DFQATT and SNEGSKA (reference sequence). The CDR3 sequence is CSARGDGRSGANVLTF. The CDR3 nucleotides read TGCAGTGCTAGGGGGGACGGCCGCTCTGGGGCCAACGTCCTGACTTTC.

This clonotype was found a few times. The rearrangement joins TRBV20-1 to TRBJ2-7; 9 bases match TRBD2. CDR3 size: 16 residues. CDR1 is DFQATT, CDR2 SNEGSKA, per germline (reference sequence). Germline trimming cut 3 bases from V and 4 bases from J; bases unmatched to any gene: 13. CDR3 in amino acids: CSASELAGDRFYEQYF. The CDR3 DNA follows: TGCAGTGCTAGTGAATTAGCGGGAGACCGATTTTACGAGCAGTACTTC.

This chain connects TRBV19 to TRBJ2-2; D is unresolved. Germline V gives CDR1 LNHDA, CDR2 SQIVND (reference sequence). The CDR3 has 14 residues. V lost 5 bases and J 0 bases, leaving 7 bases between the germline ends. The CDR3 sequence: CASSPRANTGELFF. As DNA, the CDR3 is TGTGCCAGTAGTCCAAGGGCGAACACCGGGGAGCTGTTTTTT.

This clonotype has more than one count but fewer than ten. The V gene is TRBV20-1, the J gene TRBJ1-1; 7 bases align to TRBD1. CDR1 DFQATT and CDR2 SNEGSKA come from the germline V gene (reference sequence). The CDR3 extends over 14 amino acids. With 4 bases clipped from V and 4 bases from J, the junction kept 9 bases outside the gene matches. Written as DNA, the CDR3 is TGCAGTGCTACCTCAAGACAGGGCCTCACTGAAGCTTTCTTT. Translating gives CSATSRQGLTEAFF.

The chain joins TRBV20-1 to TRBJ2-7; D not certain. The germline V gene has CDR1 DFQATT and CDR2 SNEGSKA (reference sequence). The CDR3 spans 13 residues. Trimming removed 2 bases from V and 0 bases from J, with 8 bases in between. The CDR3 DNA is TGCAGTGCTAGACTCGCGAGCTCCTACGAGCAGTACTTC. Protein: CSARLASSYEQYF.

The rearrangement links TRBV4-1 to TRBJ1-6; TRBD1 might be the D (5 bases). Germline values: CDR1 MGHRA, CDR2 YSYEKL. The CDR3 totals 14 residues. Trimming removed 7 bases from V and 8 bases from J, with 15 bases in between. CDR3 region: CASNQGSFDSPLHF. The CDR3 DNA sequence: TGCGCCAGCAACCAGGGCTCCTTTGATTCACCCCTCCACTTT.

A word on this clonotype: A much larger clone sits a single nucleotide away, making a read error possible. The genes are TRBV7-9 and TRBJ2-2; D not certain. The ends were cut back, 4 bases at V and 7 bases at J, with 7 bases in the middle. The CDR3 covers 12 residues. Germline lookup yields CDR1 SEHNR and CDR2 FQNEAQ (reference sequence). Written as DNA, the CDR3 is TGTGCCAGCAGCTCACATATCGGGGAGCTGTTTTTT. It specifies CASSSHIGELFF.

On this clonotype: Possible read error: a much larger clone is one base away. V is TRBV7-6 and J is TRBJ2-3; D not certain. CDR1 and CDR2 (germline): SGHVS, FNYEAQ. The CDR3 runs 15 residues. DNA of the CDR3: TGTGCCAGCAACTTAAGTGGTTGGGCCACAGATACGCAGTATTTT. It codes for CASNLSGWATDTQYF.

A remark on this clonotype: This sequence may be a read error, since a much larger clone differs from it by one base. The J gene is TRBJ2-7, the V gene TRBV4-1, with D perhaps TRBD1 (6 bases). Looked up from germline, CDR1 is MGHRA and CDR2 is YSYEKL. The CDR3 extends over 14 amino acids. V gave up 4 bases and J gave up 6 bases, with 16 bases separating them. In nucleotides, the CDR3 is TGCGCCAGCAGCCGAGACACAGGGTTCGGCGAGCAGTACTTC. Translated: CASSRDTGFGEQYF.

This clonotype was seen at least ten times. The chain couples TRBV29-1 to TRBJ2-2; 7 nucleotides match TRBD1. The V and J ends lost 4 bases and 5 bases, in that order; junction bases with no gene match: 4. Germline V CDR1 and CDR2: SQVTM, ANQGSEA. The CDR3 covers 13 residues. This CDR3 reads CSVVEGATGELFF. The CDR3 coding sequence is TGCAGCGTTGTAGAGGGGGCGACCGGGGAGCTGTTTTTT.

Only a few counts were recorded for this clonotype. The chain joins TRBV9 to TRBJ2-2; D is unclear. Trimming stripped 4 bases from V and 3 bases from J, with 10 bases between. Germline assignment: CDR1 SGDLS and CDR2 YYNGEE. This CDR3 region has 14 residues. CDR3 region: CASSPLDYTGELFF. The CDR3 DNA is TGTGCCAGCAGCCCCCTCGACTACACCGGGGAGCTGTTTTTT.

This clonotype was seen ten or more times. The chain is built from TRBV4-1 and TRBJ1-1; TRBD1 might be the D (6 bases). Germline-derived CDR1 and CDR2 are MGHRA and YSYEKL. The CDR3 runs to 16 residues. V lost 4 bases, J lost 1 base, and 16 bases lay in between. The CDR3 reads CASSLNVGGGNTEAFF. The CDR3 DNA reads as TGCGCCAGCAGCCTTAACGTTGGGGGCGGGAACACTGAAGCTTTCTTT.

CDR3 in DNA: TGTGCCAGCAGCCCGGGCCCCCCCTACAATGAGCAGTTCTTC. This codes for CASSPGPPYNEQFF. This chain connects TRBV5-4 to TRBJ2-1; D gene uncertain. This CDR3 spans 14 amino acids. From germline, CDR1 is SGHNT and CDR2 YYREEE (reference sequence). V lost 4 bases and J lost 2, with 10 bases in between.

In its sample, this clonotype was seen a few times. J is TRBJ2-7 and V is TRBV2; 10 positions agree with TRBD2. V lost 6 bases, J lost 4 bases, and 12 bases stayed unmatched. The CDR3 runs to 16 residues. Germline V lookup: CDR1 SNHLY, CDR2 FYNNEI. The CDR3: CASSEISGLALYEQYF. CDR3 nucleotides: TGTGCCAGCAGCGAAATTTCGGGACTAGCGTTGTACGAGCAGTACTTC.

This clonotype appeared a few times. The gene calls are TRBV29-1 and TRBJ2-7; TRBD2 matches at 7 bases. This CDR3 spans 12 amino acids. V gave up 4 bases and J gave up 4 bases; unmatched junction bases: 4. Per germline, CDR1 SQVTM and CDR2 ANQGSEA. The CDR3 DNA reads as TGCAGCGTTGGGACTAGTAAGTACGAGCAGTACTTC. Encoded protein: CSVGTSKYEQYF.

This sequence joins TRBV20-1 and TRBJ2-7; D is possibly TRBD2 (7 bases). Germline CDR1 is DFQATT and CDR2 is SNEGSKA (reference sequence). The CDR3 length is 20 residues. V was clipped by 1 base and J by 2 bases, with 30 bases between them. Here the CDR3 DNA reads TGCAGTGCTAGAGCCCCAGGAGGGGGGACTACCAAGACCGCGACCTACGAGCAGTACTTC. It is translated as CSARAPGGGTTKTATYEQYF.

About this clonotype: The junction departs from the called germline gene at one end, perhaps through a read error. This rearrangement joins TRBV24-1 to TRBJ2-1; D gene unclear. The CDR3 is made up of 15 amino acids. Germline V gene lookup returns CDR1 KGHDR and CDR2 SFDVKD. The CDR3 DNA reads as TGTGCCTCCAGTGATATCGTCTACGGTGGCAATGAGCAGTTCTTC. This codes for CASSDIVYGGNEQFF.

V usage is TRBV6-5 and J usage is TRBJ2-3, with a tentative D call TRBD2 (6 bases). Trimming shortened V by 4 bases and J by 5 bases, and 19 bases separated the two germline ends. The CDR3 extends over 16 amino acids. Germline V gene lookup returns CDR1 MNHEY and CDR2 SVGAGI. The CDR3 sequence is CASSFLGTSNGDTQYF. CDR3 DNA sequence: TGTGCCAGCAGTTTCCTAGGGACTTCTAATGGAGATACGCAGTATTTT.

To note about this clonotype: A much larger clone lies one base from this, so it may be a read error. The chain combines TRBV4-3 with TRBJ1-3, with unresolved D. There are 16 residues in the CDR3. From germline, CDR1 is LGHNA and CDR2 YSLEER. CDR3 protein: CASSQDTKNSGNTTYF. The CDR3 bases are TGCGCCAGCAGCCAAGATACTAAGAACTCTGGAAACACCACATATTTT.

This clonotype was counted a few times. V and J are TRBV23-1 and TRBJ1-1; no firm D call. TRBV23-1 is classed as an ORF, of uncertain function. With 3 bases removed from V and 1 base from J, the gap between germline ends came to 12 bases. The CDR3 totals 15 residues. The CDR3 protein is CASSHPSQSNTEAFF. CDR3 sequence (DNA): TGCGCCAGCAGTCATCCAAGTCAATCGAACACTGAAGCTTTCTTT.

This clonotype appeared many times. The chain is built from TRBV7-9 and TRBJ2-1; 7 bases match TRBD1. Germline V CDR1 and CDR2: SEHNR, FQNEAQ (reference sequence). V shed 5 bases, J shed 8 bases, and the junction held 15 bases outside the gene matches. CDR3 length: 16 amino acids. Written as DNA, the CDR3 is TGTGCCAGCAGCCCCCTGGACAGGTCCCGGGTCGATGAGCAGTTCTTC. This codes for CASSPLDRSRVDEQFF.

This clonotype was counted many times. This sequence joins TRBV18 and TRBJ2-3, with D unclear. V was shortened by 4 bases and J by 1 base, with 18 bases between the two germline ends. Germline lookup yields CDR1 KGHSH and CDR2 LQKENI. The CDR3 loop spans 17 amino acids. This CDR3 reads CASSLSQVLRRTDTQYF. The CDR3 DNA sequence: TGTGCCAGCTCACTGAGTCAGGTCCTTCGACGCACAGATACGCAGTATTTT.

J is TRBJ2-3 and V is TRBV12-3 or TRBV12-4, with TRBD1 matching 8 bases. The CDR3 runs 17 residues. V dropped 4 bases and J dropped 4; count of bases not matched to a gene: 13. CDR3 nucleotides: TGTGCCAGCAGTTGGGCTGATACAGGGGGAGTGGCAGATACGCAGTATTTT. It specifies CASSWADTGGVADTQYF.